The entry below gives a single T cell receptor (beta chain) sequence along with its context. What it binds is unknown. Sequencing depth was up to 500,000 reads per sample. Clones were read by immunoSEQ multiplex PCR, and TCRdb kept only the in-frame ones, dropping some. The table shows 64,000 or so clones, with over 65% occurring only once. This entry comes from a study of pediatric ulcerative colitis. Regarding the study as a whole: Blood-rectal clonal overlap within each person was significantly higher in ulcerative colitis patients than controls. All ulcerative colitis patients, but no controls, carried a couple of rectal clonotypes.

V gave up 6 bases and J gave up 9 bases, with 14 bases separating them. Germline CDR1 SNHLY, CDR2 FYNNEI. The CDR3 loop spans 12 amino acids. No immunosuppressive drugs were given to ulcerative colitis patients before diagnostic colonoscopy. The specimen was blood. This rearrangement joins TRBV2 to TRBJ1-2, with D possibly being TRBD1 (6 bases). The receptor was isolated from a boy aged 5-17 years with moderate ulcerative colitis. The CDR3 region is CASREGQIRYTF. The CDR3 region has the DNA TGTGCCAGCAGAGAGGGACAAATTCGCTACACCTTC.